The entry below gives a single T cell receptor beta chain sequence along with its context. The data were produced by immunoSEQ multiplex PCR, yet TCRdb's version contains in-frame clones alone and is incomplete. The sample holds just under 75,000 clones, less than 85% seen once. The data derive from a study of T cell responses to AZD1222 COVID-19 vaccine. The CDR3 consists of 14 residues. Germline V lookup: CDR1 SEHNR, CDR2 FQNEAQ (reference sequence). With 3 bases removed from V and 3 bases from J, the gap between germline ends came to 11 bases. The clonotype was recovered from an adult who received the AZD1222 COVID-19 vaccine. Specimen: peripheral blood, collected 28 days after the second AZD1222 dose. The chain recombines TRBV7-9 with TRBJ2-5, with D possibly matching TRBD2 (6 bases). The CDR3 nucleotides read TGTGCCAGCAGCTTTTTGGGGGAGGAAGAGACCCAGTACTTC. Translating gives CASSFLGEEETQYF.